This TCR beta chain is drawn from a study of high-grade serous ovarian cancer treatment subgroups. Study-level information: Samples averaged around 14,000 reads and several thousand unique TCR beta rearrangements. Findings and limits, study-wide: Spatial context was lost because tumors were sequenced in bulk. Different patients shared almost no repertoire; same-patient tumors shared about 0.095 to 0.85. Only CDR3 was analyzed; CDR1 and CDR2 were not.

About this clone: Antigen: not known.

The CDR3 runs 16 residues. Between the trimmed V and J ends, which lost 2 bases and 2 bases, there was a span of 15 bases. Germline V gene sequence: CDR1 MNHNY, CDR2 SVGAGI (reference sequence). Tumor samples were taken before definitive surgery or chemotherapy. Using immunoSEQ multiplex PCR, the repertoire was profiled, and TCRdb retains in-frame clones only, with some absent. The sample records more than 2,500 clones, around 75% being singletons. Material for sequencing was tumor tissue. The TCR comes from a human donor with high-grade serous ovarian cancer. The chain has TRBV6-6 and TRBJ1-1; a possible D gene is TRBD1 (6 bases). CDR3 amino acids: CASSYPTQGINTEAFF. For the CDR3, the DNA is TGTGCCAGCAGTTACCCGACTCAGGGGATTAACACTGAAGCTTTCTTT.